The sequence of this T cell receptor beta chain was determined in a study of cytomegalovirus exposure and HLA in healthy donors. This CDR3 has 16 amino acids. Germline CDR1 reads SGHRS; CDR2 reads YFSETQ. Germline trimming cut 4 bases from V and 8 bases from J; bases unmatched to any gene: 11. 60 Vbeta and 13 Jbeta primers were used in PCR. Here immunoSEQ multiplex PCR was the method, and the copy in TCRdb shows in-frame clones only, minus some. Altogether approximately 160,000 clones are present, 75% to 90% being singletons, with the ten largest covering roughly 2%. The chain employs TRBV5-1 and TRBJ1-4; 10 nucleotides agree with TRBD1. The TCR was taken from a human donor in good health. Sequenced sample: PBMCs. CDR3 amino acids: CASSASRQGAGEKLFF. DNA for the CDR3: TGCGCCAGCAGCGCCTCCAGACAGGGGGCGGGGGAAAAACTGTTTTTT.